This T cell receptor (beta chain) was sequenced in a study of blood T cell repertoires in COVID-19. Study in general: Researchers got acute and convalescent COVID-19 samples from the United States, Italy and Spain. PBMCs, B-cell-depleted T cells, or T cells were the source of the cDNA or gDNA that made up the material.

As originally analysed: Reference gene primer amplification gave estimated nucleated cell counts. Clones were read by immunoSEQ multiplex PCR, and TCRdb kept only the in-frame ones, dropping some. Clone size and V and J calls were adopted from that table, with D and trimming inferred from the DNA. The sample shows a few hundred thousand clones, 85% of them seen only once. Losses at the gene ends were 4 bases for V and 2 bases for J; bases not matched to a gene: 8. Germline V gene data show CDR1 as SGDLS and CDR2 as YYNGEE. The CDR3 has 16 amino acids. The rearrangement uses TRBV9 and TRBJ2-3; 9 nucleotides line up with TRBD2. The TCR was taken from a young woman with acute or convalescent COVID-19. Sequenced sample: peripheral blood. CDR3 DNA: TGTGCCAGCAGCTCTGGCGGGAGGGTAATCACAGATACGCAGTATTTT. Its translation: CASSSGGRVITDTQYF. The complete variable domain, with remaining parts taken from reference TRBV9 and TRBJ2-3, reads DSGVTQTPKHLITATGQRVTLRCSPRSGDLSVYWYQQSLDQGLQFLIQYYNGEERAKGNILERFSAQQFPDLHSELNLSSLELGDSALYFCASSSGGRVITDTQYFGPGTRLTVL.